The entry below gives a single T cell receptor beta chain sequence along with its context. Its antigen remains unidentified. Trimming at V came to 10 bases and at J to 4 bases, leaving 18 bases not matched to a gene. The germline CDR1 and CDR2 sequences are ENHRY and SYGVKD. CDR3 length: 17 residues. Both 60 Vbeta primers and 13 Jbeta primers went into the PCR. TCRdb keeps only in-frame clones here, not all; method: immunoSEQ multiplex PCR. The sample lists more than 95,000 clones, roughly 80% occurring once. The data stem from a study of cytomegalovirus exposure and HLA in healthy donors. Across the whole study: An early release of data contained about 85 million unique TCRs, which came from HLA-typed donors. General study findings and limits: Researchers counted roughly 160 TCR beta chains as cytomegalovirus-associated. In an earlier analysis, productive rearrangement rates for most beta V segments clustered near 87% or 30%. In a later analysis, compared with equally common non-associated chains, HLA-associated beta chains were more expanded.

V is TRBV10-3 and J is TRBJ1-2; the match to TRBD1 covers 10 bases. The sample taken for sequencing was PBMCs. The sequence derives from a man aged 25 to 40 in good health and CMV-seropositive. This CDR3 is CATSTGTGAEGSYGYTF. Here the CDR3 DNA reads TGTGCCACCTCCACCGGGACAGGGGCCGAAGGTAGCTATGGCTACACCTTC.